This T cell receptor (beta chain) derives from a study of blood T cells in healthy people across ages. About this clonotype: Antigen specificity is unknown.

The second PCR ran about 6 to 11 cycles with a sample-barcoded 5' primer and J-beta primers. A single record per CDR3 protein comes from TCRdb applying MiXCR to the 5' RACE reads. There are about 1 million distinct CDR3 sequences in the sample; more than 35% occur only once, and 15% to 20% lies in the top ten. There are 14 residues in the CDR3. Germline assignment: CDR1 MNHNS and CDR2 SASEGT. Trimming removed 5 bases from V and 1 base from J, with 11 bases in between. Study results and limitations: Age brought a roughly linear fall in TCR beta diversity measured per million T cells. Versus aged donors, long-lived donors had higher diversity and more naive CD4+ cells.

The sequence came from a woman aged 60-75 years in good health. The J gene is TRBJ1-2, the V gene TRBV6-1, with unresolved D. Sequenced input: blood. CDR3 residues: CASSPPRGNYGYTF. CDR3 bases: TGTGCCAGCAGTCCCCCCCGGGGTAACTATGGCTACACCTTC.